The 6 T cell receptor beta chains below all came from one sample that was sequenced in a study of early T cells in non-severe SARS-CoV-2 infection. One entry per CDR3 protein, called by TCRdb with MiXCR from the 5' RACE reads. The data show 35,000 to 40,000 distinct CDR3 sequences, approximately 4.1% seen once. The sequencing sample was made of whole blood. These receptors were obtained from an adult who was a healthcare worker with PCR-confirmed SARS-CoV-2 infection or an uninfected control (not recorded which).

This clonotype was counted at least ten times. CDR3 sequence: CASSQVGSSTDTQYF. In DNA form, the CDR3 reads TGTGCCAGCAGCCAGGTTGGGTCCAGCACAGATACGCAGTATTTT. V is TRBV11-2 and J is TRBJ2-3; D gene ambiguous. Germline V lookup: CDR1 SGHAT, CDR2 FQNNGV. The CDR3 is 15 amino acids. V lost 5 bases to trimming and J lost 0 bases, with 12 bases between them.

This clonotype showed up many times. V is TRBV6-5 and J is TRBJ1-6; 9 nucleotides align to TRBD1. Germline-derived CDR1 and CDR2 are MNHEY and SVGAGI. With V trimmed by 7 bases and J by 8 bases, 3 bases remained unmatched. The CDR3 length is 13 residues. CDR3 region: CASTRDRDSPLHF. The CDR3 DNA follows: TGTGCCAGCACCCGGGACAGGGATTCACCCCTCCACTTT.

This clonotype showed up many times. V gene TRBV11-2 combines with J gene TRBJ2-1; D uncertain. Germline CDR1 is SGHAT and CDR2 is FQNNGV. The germline V and J ends were trimmed by 5 bases and 0 bases, with 11 bases remaining between them. The CDR3 totals 15 residues. In nucleotides, the CDR3 is TGTGCCAGCAGCCCGCGATTTGGCTCCTACAATGAGCAGTTCTTC. Protein: CASSPRFGSYNEQFF.

This clonotype was detected ten times or more. This sequence joins TRBV6-1 and TRBJ2-3, with 8 bases aligning to TRBD2. V lost 2 bases to trimming and J lost 2 bases; unmatched junction nucleotides: 6. This CDR3 region has 16 residues. In germline, CDR1 is MNHNS, CDR2 SASEGT. The DNA for the CDR3 is TGTGCCAGCAGTGAAAGGCCGGGAGGGAACACAGATACGCAGTATTTT. Protein sequence: CASSERPGGNTDTQYF.

This clonotype appeared many times. The rearrangement uses TRBV7-9 and TRBJ2-2, with TRBD1 matching 9 bases. Trimming removed 6 bases from V and 1 base from J; junction bases left unmatched: 6. The CDR3 contains 16 residues. Germline values: CDR1 SEHNR, CDR2 FQNEAQ (reference sequence). The CDR3 nucleotides read TGTGCCAGCAGGGCCCCGGGACAGGGGAACACCGGGGAGCTGTTTTTT. Encoded protein: CASRAPGQGNTGELFF.

The sample holds many counts of this clonotype. The chain employs TRBV6-6 and TRBJ2-5; D gene ambiguous. The CDR3 extends over 14 amino acids. Trimming pared 2 bases from V and 1 base from J, leaving 8 bases between. Germline CDR1 and CDR2: MNHNY and SVGAGI (reference sequence). CDR3 sequence: CASSYGGRQETQYF. Written as DNA, the CDR3 is TGTGCCAGCAGTTACGGTGGGCGCCAAGAGACCCAGTACTTC.